The clone carrying this TCR beta chain was detected a few times. Deletions cut 2 bases from V and 4 bases from J, with 11 bases between. This CDR3 comprises 14 residues. Germline V gene data show CDR1 as KGHSH and CDR2 as LQKENI. This sample was taken from a study of blood T cell repertoires in COVID-19. Produced via immunoSEQ multiplex PCR; TCRdb's table is partial and in-frame only. The sample consists of fewer than 200,000 clones, roughly 80% of them appearing once. The sequenced material came from peripheral blood. V gene TRBV18 combines with J gene TRBJ1-2, with D hard to call. The receptor was derived from a man in his 70s with acute or convalescent COVID-19. As DNA, the CDR3 is TGTGCCAGCTCACCAGAAACAGCCTCCTATGGCTACACCTTC. Protein sequence: CASSPETASYGYTF.